This T cell receptor beta chain was sequenced in a study of T cell changes during pregnancy in multiple sclerosis. This clone was recorded only once. Using immunoSEQ multiplex PCR, the repertoire was profiled, and TCRdb retains in-frame clones only, with some absent. The profile shows approximately 64,000 clones, about 92% of them singletons. Looked up from germline, CDR1 is MNHNS and CDR2 is SASEGT. The CDR3 runs to 14 residues. Trimming removed 8 bases from V and 0 bases from J, with 11 bases in between. V and J are TRBV6-1 and TRBJ1-5; D not resolved. The specimen was peripheral blood, collected in the second trimester of pregnancy. The receptor's source is a female donor in good health, enrolled as a control in a pregnancy study. The CDR3 loop is CASVEILSNQPQHF. For the CDR3, the DNA is TGTGCCAGCGTCGAGATCCTTAGCAATCAGCCCCAGCATTTT.